The clone carrying this TCR beta chain was seen a few times. These data originate in a study of PD-L1 blockade in urothelial cancer. Study as a whole: Blood analyses occurred 3 weeks (second dose) and 6 weeks post treatment start.

This CDR3 is 17 amino acids long. With V trimmed by 4 bases and J by 0 bases, 7 bases remained unmatched. The germline CDR1 and CDR2 sequences are SGHTA and FQGNSA. Into every PCR, synthetic TCR analog templates were spiked. Profiled with immunoSEQ multiplex PCR; TCRdb holds only in-frame clones, not every one. The sample shows some 22,000 clones, about 90% of them seen only once. Time point specified: peripheral blood 6 weeks after treatment start. The sequences come from PBMCs, collected around atezolizumab (anti-PD-L1) treatment. The chain links TRBV7-2 to TRBJ1-1; 11 bases agree with TRBD1. The source is a woman aged 60-70 years with urothelial cancer. This chain's CDR3 is CASSSVGTGGLNTEAFF. The CDR3 region has the DNA TGTGCCAGCAGCTCAGTTGGGACAGGGGGTTTGAACACTGAAGCTTTCTTT.